Following are 31 T cell receptor beta chains from one sample sequenced in a study of blood T cells in healthy people across ages. Using a J-beta primer mix together with a sample-barcoded 5' primer, a second PCR was run for about 6 to 11 cycles. TCRdb fed the 5' RACE reads into MiXCR, producing one record per CDR3 protein. The sample yields 550,000 to 700,000 distinct CDR3 sequences, roughly 28% seen once. The sample was blood. These receptors were taken from a woman between 70 and 85 years old in good health.

This clonotype occurred a few times. One end of the junction fails to match germline, which may point to a read error. The chain couples TRBV4-3 to TRBJ1-2, with 9 positions matching TRBD1. CDR3 length equals 15 residues. Germline loops: CDR1 LGHNA, CDR2 YSLEER. CDR3 nucleotides: TGCGCCGGCAGCCAACAGGGGGCGGCCTACTATGGCTACACCTTC. Translating gives CAGSQQGAAYYGYTF.

This clonotype was found a few times. The gene calls are TRBV5-6 and TRBJ2-6; maybe TRBD1 (6 bases). CDR3 length equals 15 residues. Trimming removed 2 bases from V and 3 bases from J, with 9 bases in between. The germline V gene encodes CDR1 SGHDT and CDR2 YYEEEE. Here the CDR3 reads CASSLQGFGANVLTF. In nucleotides, the CDR3 is TGTGCCAGCAGCTTACAGGGCTTTGGGGCCAACGTCCTGACTTTC.

The CDR3 DNA sequence: TGCAGTGCTAGAGCCCCTCCCCCCCAGTGGGCGCAGTATTTT. Residues: CSARAPPPQWAQYF. The gene calls are TRBV20-1 and TRBJ2-3; D is ambiguous. Germline V gene lookup returns CDR1 DFQATT and CDR2 SNEGSKA (reference sequence). The CDR3 has 14 amino acids. Trimming took off 1 base at V and 10 bases at J, with 18 bases between the two ends.

This sequence joins TRBV6-2 or TRBV6-3 and TRBJ1-5; D is ambiguous. Germline lookup yields CDR1 MNHEY and CDR2 SVGEGT. V shed 6 bases and J shed 5 bases, with 11 bases lying between them. The CDR3 contains 13 residues. CDR3 sequence reads: CASSRRPYQPQHF. CDR3 DNA: TGTGCCAGCAGCCGCCGTCCTTATCAGCCCCAGCATTTT.

The V and J genes are TRBV4-2 and TRBJ2-7; 10 bases match TRBD2. Per the germline V gene, CDR1 is LGHNA and CDR2 is YNFKEQ. There are 15 residues in the CDR3. The V and J ends lost 2 bases and 2 bases, in that order; junction bases with no gene match: 3. CDR3 nucleotide sequence: TGTGCCAGCAGCCAATGGAGCGGGGGGGCCTACGAGCAGTACTTC. Translated: CASSQWSGGAYEQYF.

The DNA for the CDR3 is TGTGCCAGCAGCCCGGGGGGGAAACAGCCCCAGCATTTT. Encoded protein: CASSPGGKQPQHF. V is TRBV6-6 and J is TRBJ1-5, with a weak D call TRBD1 (5 bases). From germline, CDR1 is MNHNY and CDR2 SVGAGI (reference sequence). V lost 6 bases, J lost 7 bases, and 13 bases lay in between. This CDR3 has 13 amino acids.

This clonotype was seen a few times. The chain has TRBV27 and TRBJ2-1; 8 nucleotides line up with TRBD1. The CDR3 consists of 16 residues. The V segment lost 2 bases and the J segment 1 base; nucleotides outside the gene matches: 4. CDR1 is MNHEY, CDR2 SMNVEV, per germline (reference sequence). This CDR3 is CASSLPDRGSYNEQFF. The DNA for the CDR3 is TGTGCCAGCAGTTTACCCGACAGGGGTTCCTACAATGAGCAGTTCTTC.

This clonotype has more than one count but fewer than ten. The junction and the germline gene differ at one end; a read error may be behind it. The chain couples TRBV2 to TRBJ1-1; maybe TRBD1 (6 bases). CDR1 is SNHLY and CDR2 is FYNNEI in the germline V gene. CDR3 length equals 15 residues. The CDR3 reads CASRIQGIGNTEASF. In DNA form, the CDR3 reads TGTGCCAGCAGGATACAGGGTATAGGGAACACTGAAGCTTCCTTT. Based on the CDR3 plus reference TRBV2 and TRBJ1-1, the full variable domain is EPEVTQTPSHQVTQMGQEVILRCVPISNHLYFYWYRQILGQKVEFLVSFYNNEISEKSEIFDDQFSVERPDGSNFTLKIRSTKLEDSAMYFCASRIQGIGNTEASFGQGTRLTVV.

This clonotype was detected only a few times. The chain couples TRBV29-1 to TRBJ1-2; D gene ambiguous. In germline, CDR1 is SQVTM, CDR2 ANQGSEA. Deletions cut 4 bases from V and 4 bases from J, with 16 bases between. The CDR3 totals 14 residues. The chain's CDR3 is CSVGTPIAGYGYTF. The DNA for the CDR3 is TGCAGCGTTGGGACCCCCATAGCGGGCTATGGCTACACCTTC.

CDR3 sequence reads: CASSQLAGNEQFF. The CDR3, as DNA: TGTGCCAGCTCACAACTAGCGGGGAATGAGCAGTTCTTC. The V call is TRBV18, the J call TRBJ2-5; TRBD2 matches at 10 bases. The DNA end lines up better with TRBJ2-1; the J call may be wrong. Germline CDR1 reads KGHSH; CDR2 reads LQKENI. CDR3 size: 13 residues.

The chain uses TRBV10-3 and TRBJ1-2; D remains unclear. Trimming shortened V by 11 bases and J by 0 bases, and 10 bases separated the two germline ends. CDR3 length: 12 residues. Germline V gene sequence: CDR1 ENHRY, CDR2 SYGVKD. CDR3 sequence reads: CAYENPNYGYTF. CDR3 nucleotides: TGTGCCTACGAGAACCCTAACTATGGCTACACCTTC.

The V and J genes are TRBV7-2 and TRBJ1-1; possible D gene TRBD1, 6 bases. Germline CDR1 SGHTA, CDR2 FQGNSA. This CDR3 spans 14 amino acids. V was trimmed by 5 bases and J by 5 bases, leaving 15 bases between them. The CDR3 here is CASSVDPGVTEAFF. The CDR3 coding sequence is TGTGCCAGCAGCGTCGATCCAGGGGTTACTGAAGCTTTCTTT.

Here the CDR3 reads CSARRTGRETQYF. The CDR3 bases are TGCAGCGCCCGTAGGACAGGGAGAGAGACCCAGTACTTC. The chain uses TRBV29-1 and TRBJ2-5; 8 bases match TRBD1. J gave up 4 bases and V 7 bases, and 8 bases lay outside the gene matches. CDR1 and CDR2 from the germline V gene are SQVTM and ANQGSEA. The length of the CDR3 is 13 residues.

This clonotype was seen a handful of times. This chain's CDR3 is CATSDSRIGYGYTF. CDR3 coding DNA: TGTGCCACCAGTGACAGCAGGATAGGCTATGGCTACACCTTC. The rearrangement uses TRBV24-1 and TRBJ1-2; D gene uncertain. V lost 4 bases to trimming and J lost 4 bases, with 12 bases between them. The CDR3 loop spans 14 amino acids. CDR1 and CDR2 (germline): KGHDR, SFDVKD.

This clonotype appeared a few times. This chain links TRBV10-3 with TRBJ2-5; no firm D call. The CDR3 contains 15 residues. Looked up from germline, CDR1 is ENHRY and CDR2 is SYGVKD. Trimming left V 3 bases short and J 4 bases short, with 15 bases between. The CDR3 DNA reads TGTGCCATCAGTGACCCGACGATAACCCTAGAGACCCAGTACTTC. Protein sequence: CAISDPTITLETQYF.

In this sample, this clonotype turned up a few times. This chain joins TRBV4-1 and TRBJ1-1; a possible D gene is TRBD1 (6 bases). V gave up 1 base and J gave up 6 bases, with 21 bases separating them. The CDR3 spans 17 residues. The germline CDR1 and CDR2 sequences are MGHRA and YSYEKL. CDR3 in amino acids: CASSQAFWTALSPEAFF. The CDR3 DNA is TGCGCCAGCAGCCAAGCATTCTGGACAGCTTTATCCCCTGAAGCTTTCTTT.

This clonotype appeared a few times. The rearrangement uses TRBV12-3 or TRBV12-4 and TRBJ2-5, with 9 bases fitting TRBD1. This CDR3 has 14 residues. The trim removed 6 bases at V and 6 bases at J, leaving 8 bases unmatched. CDR3 bases: TGTGCCAGCAGCCTCGGACAGGGGATGAAGACCCAGTACTTC. Residues: CASSLGQGMKTQYF.

This clonotype was counted between two and nine times. This rearrangement joins TRBV20-1 to TRBJ2-4, with a tentative D call TRBD1 (5 bases). V was trimmed by 5 bases and J by 4 bases, leaving 18 bases between them. Germline V lookup: CDR1 DFQATT, CDR2 SNEGSKA (reference sequence). This CDR3 comprises 15 residues. The CDR3 spells CSAYLTGGAKNIQYF. DNA of the CDR3: TGCAGTGCTTACCTGACCGGTGGGGCGAAAAACATTCAGTACTTC.

CDR3 DNA sequence: TGTGCCAGCAGCCAAGATCCAGTTCAAGCTTTCTTT. This codes for CASSQDPVQAFF. V usage is TRBV4-2 and J usage is TRBJ1-1; D call uncertain. Germline CDR1 reads LGHNA; CDR2 reads YNFKEQ. CDR3 size: 12 residues. V dropped 0 bases and J dropped 9 bases, with 8 bases sitting between them.

For the CDR3, the DNA is TGTGCCAGCAGCTCCTTCACCTCAATGGGAAATACGCAGTATTTT. This codes for CASSSFTSMGNTQYF. This chain uses TRBV7-2 with TRBJ2-3; D is uncertain. V dropped 4 bases and J dropped 7 bases, with 18 bases sitting between them. This CDR3 contains 15 residues. The germline gives CDR1 SGHTA, CDR2 FQGNSA.

The chain couples TRBV12-3 or TRBV12-4 to TRBJ1-1; no firm D call. Trimming left V 0 bases short and J 1 base short, with 9 bases between. This CDR3 has 15 amino acids. The CDR3: CASSLAAAGNTEAFF. The CDR3 DNA is TGTGCCAGCAGTTTAGCTGCAGCAGGGAACACTGAAGCTTTCTTT.

The chain recombines TRBV18 with TRBJ1-5; the D gene is possibly TRBD1 (5 bases). This CDR3 is 13 amino acids long. The V gene lost 3 bases and the J gene lost 10 bases, with 13 bases spanning the gap. From germline, CDR1 is KGHSH and CDR2 LQKENI. CDR3 DNA: TGTGCCAGCTCACCCCGGGACCGAAGTCCCCAGCATTTT. Amino acid sequence: CASSPRDRSPQHF.

The gene calls are TRBV6-5 and TRBJ2-2; D is uncertain. The CDR3 consists of 15 residues. Trimming took off 6 bases at V and 6 bases at J, with 17 bases between the two ends. CDR1 is MNHEY, CDR2 SVGAGI, per germline. The CDR3 DNA reads TGTGCCAGCAGCACAATGGACCGACGGGCCGGGGAGCTGTTTTTT. Residues: CASSTMDRRAGELFF.

This clonotype appeared a few times. The V gene is TRBV4-3, the J gene TRBJ2-7; 8 positions match TRBD1. Trimming at V came to 1 base and at J to 1 base, leaving 6 bases not matched to a gene. The CDR3 is 16 amino acids. Germline lookup yields CDR1 LGHNA and CDR2 YSLEER. The CDR3 region is CASSQGGQGPSYEQYF. DNA for the CDR3: TGCGCCAGCAGCCAAGGCGGACAGGGCCCGTCCTACGAGCAGTACTTC.

This chain uses TRBV4-3 with TRBJ2-4, with a possible D match to TRBD1 (5 bases). The ends were cut back, 0 bases at V and 3 bases at J, with 12 bases in the middle. There are 16 residues in the CDR3. CDR1 LGHNA and CDR2 YSLEER come from the germline V gene. As DNA, the CDR3 is TGCGCCAGCAGCCAAGAAGGCAGGGCCCACAAAAACATTCAGTACTTC. It specifies CASSQEGRAHKNIQYF.

This rearrangement joins TRBV20-1 to TRBJ1-1; 11 bases are shared with TRBD1. V was pared by 3 bases and J by 5 bases, with 5 bases of the junction left unmatched. CDR1 DFQATT and CDR2 SNEGSKA come from the germline V gene (reference sequence). This CDR3 is built from 14 residues. The CDR3 reads CSASLGTGGTEAFF. CDR3 sequence (DNA): TGCAGTGCTAGTTTGGGGACAGGGGGAACTGAAGCTTTCTTT.

The V and J genes are TRBV20-1 and TRBJ2-1, with 7 positions matching TRBD2. V dropped 1 base and J dropped 4; count of bases not matched to a gene: 7. The CDR3 has 15 residues. Germline V gene lookup returns CDR1 DFQATT and CDR2 SNEGSKA (reference sequence). The CDR3 sequence is CSARGTSVGYNEQFF. The CDR3, as DNA: TGCAGTGCTAGAGGAACTAGCGTAGGTTACAATGAGCAGTTCTTC.

The gene calls are TRBV6-5 and TRBJ2-7; 9 nucleotides align to TRBD1. The CDR3 is made up of 15 amino acids. V was clipped by 6 bases and J by 3 bases; unmatched bases: 9. In germline, CDR1 is MNHEY, CDR2 SVGAGI. The CDR3 region is CASRRQGGNYYEQYF. In DNA, the CDR3 is TGTGCCAGCAGGAGACAGGGGGGAAACTACTACGAGCAGTACTTC.

This clonotype was observed many times. The V gene is TRBV5-1, the J gene TRBJ2-5; possibly TRBD2 for D (6 bases). V was pared by 5 bases and J by 4 bases, with 12 bases between. The CDR3 contains 13 residues. Germline V gene lookup returns CDR1 SGHRS and CDR2 YFSETQ. CDR3 bases: TGCGCCAGCAGACTAGCCGGGGGAGAGACCCAGTACTTC. Encoded protein: CASRLAGGETQYF.

This clonotype was recorded at least ten times. The J gene is TRBJ1-4, the V gene TRBV7-2; D is unclear. Germline values: CDR1 SGHTA, CDR2 FQGNSA. The CDR3 length is 14 residues. V lost 4 bases to trimming and J lost 3 bases, with 9 bases between them. CDR3 nucleotides: TGTGCCAGCAGCTCCACGACTGCTAATGAAAAACTGTTTTTT. It yields the protein CASSSTTANEKLFF.

This clonotype turned up a few times. This chain connects TRBV5-1 to TRBJ1-2, with D possibly being TRBD1 (6 bases). Germline V gives CDR1 SGHRS, CDR2 YFSETQ. The CDR3 is 15 residues long. V lost 4 bases and J 6 bases, leaving 19 bases between the germline ends. This CDR3 reads CASSPRGARNHGYTF. The DNA of the CDR3 is TGCGCCAGCAGCCCGCGGGGGGCCCGAAATCATGGCTACACCTTC.